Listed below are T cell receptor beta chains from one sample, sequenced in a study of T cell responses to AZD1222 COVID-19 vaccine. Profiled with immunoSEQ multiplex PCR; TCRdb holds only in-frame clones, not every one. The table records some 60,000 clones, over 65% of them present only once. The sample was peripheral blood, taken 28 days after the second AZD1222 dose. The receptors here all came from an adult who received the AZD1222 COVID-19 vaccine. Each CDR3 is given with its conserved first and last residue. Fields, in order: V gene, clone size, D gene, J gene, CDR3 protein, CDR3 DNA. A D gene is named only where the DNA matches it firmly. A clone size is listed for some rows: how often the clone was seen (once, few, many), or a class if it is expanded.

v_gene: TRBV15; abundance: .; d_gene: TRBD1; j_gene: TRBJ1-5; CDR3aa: CATSGSTGVQPQHF; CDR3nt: TGTGCCACCAGCGGATCGACAGGGGTTCAGCCCCAGCATTTT
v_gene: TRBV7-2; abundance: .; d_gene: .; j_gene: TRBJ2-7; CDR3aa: CASVSGTVSSYEQYF; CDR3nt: TGTGCCAGCGTTTCCGGGACGGTAAGCTCCTACGAGCAGTACTTC
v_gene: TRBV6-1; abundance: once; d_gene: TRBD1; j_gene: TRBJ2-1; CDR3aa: CASSEAGGNWNEQFF; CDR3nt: TGTGCCAGCAGTGAGGCAGGGGGAAACTGGAATGAGCAGTTCTTC
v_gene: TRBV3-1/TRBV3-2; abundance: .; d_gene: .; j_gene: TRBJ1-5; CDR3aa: CASSQDPTGYSNQPQHF; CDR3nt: TGTGCCAGCAGCCAAGATCCTACAGGGTATAGCAATCAGCCCCAGCATTTT
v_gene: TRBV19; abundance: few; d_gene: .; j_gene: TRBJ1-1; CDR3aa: CATAPGGPAEAFF; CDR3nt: TGTGCCACCGCCCCGGGGGGGCCCGCTGAAGCTTTCTTT
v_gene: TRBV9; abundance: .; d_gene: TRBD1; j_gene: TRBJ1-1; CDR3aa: CASSEGAWMKAFF; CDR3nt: TGTGCCAGCAGCGAGGGGGCCTGGATGAAAGCTTTCTTT
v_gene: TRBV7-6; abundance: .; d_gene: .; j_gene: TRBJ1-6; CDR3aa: CASSPSVSGNSPLHF; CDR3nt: TGTGCCAGCAGCCCCTCGGTATCGGGGAATTCACCCCTCCACTTT
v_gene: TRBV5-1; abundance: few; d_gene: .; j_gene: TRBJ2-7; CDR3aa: CASSLERPYEQYF; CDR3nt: TGCGCCAGCAGCTTGGAAAGGCCTTACGAGCAGTACTTC
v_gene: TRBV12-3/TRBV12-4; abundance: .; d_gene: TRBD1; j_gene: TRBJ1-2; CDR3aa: CASSRGGYGYTF; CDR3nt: TGTGCCAGCAGCAGGGGGGGCTATGGCTACACCTTC
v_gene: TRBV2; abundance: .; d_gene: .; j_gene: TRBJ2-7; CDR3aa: CAGGVNSYEQYF; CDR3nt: TGTGCCGGCGGGGTGAACTCCTACGAGCAGTACTTC
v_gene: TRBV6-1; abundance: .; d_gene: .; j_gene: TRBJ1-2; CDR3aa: CASSERVWGYTF; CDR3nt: TGTGCCAGCAGTGAGAGGGTTTGGGGCTACACCTTC
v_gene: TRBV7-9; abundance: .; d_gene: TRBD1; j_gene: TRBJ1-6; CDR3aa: CASSLSDRQNSPLHF; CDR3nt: TGTGCCAGCAGCTTATCGGACAGGCAGAATTCACCCCTCCACTTT
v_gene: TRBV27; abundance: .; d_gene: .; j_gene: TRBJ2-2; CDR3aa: CASSPQGTGELFF; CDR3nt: TGTGCCAGCAGTCCCCAGGGGACCGGGGAGCTGTTTTTT
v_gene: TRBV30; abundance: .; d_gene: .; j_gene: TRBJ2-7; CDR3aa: CAARQSSYEQYF; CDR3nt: TGTGCCGCCAGACAGAGCTCCTACGAGCAGTACTTC
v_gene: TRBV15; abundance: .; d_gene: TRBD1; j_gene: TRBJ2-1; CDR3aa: CATSRVPRGQGNNEQFF; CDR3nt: TGTGCCACCAGCAGAGTCCCCCGGGGACAGGGGAACAATGAGCAGTTCTTC
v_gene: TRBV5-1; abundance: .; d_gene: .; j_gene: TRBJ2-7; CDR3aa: CASSKTGRTDSYEQYF; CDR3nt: TGCGCCAGCAGCAAGACCGGACGGACGGACTCCTACGAGCAGTACTTC
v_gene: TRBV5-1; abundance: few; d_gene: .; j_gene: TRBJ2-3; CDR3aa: CASSLSVTDTQYF; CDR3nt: TGCGCCAGCAGCTTGTCCGTGACAGATACGCAGTATTTT
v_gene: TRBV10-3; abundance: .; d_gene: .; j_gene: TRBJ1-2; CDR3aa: CAISETKTQDYGYTF; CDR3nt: TGTGCCATCAGTGAGACAAAAACACAAGACTATGGCTACACCTTC
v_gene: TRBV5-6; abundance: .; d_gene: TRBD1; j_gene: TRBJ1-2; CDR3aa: CASSLDRGYGYTF; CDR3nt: TGTGCCAGCAGCTTAGACAGGGGGTATGGCTACACCTTC
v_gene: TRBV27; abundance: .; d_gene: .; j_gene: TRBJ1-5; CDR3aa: CASTTHIREATFLNQPQHF; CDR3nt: TGTGCCAGCACCACTCACATCCGCGAAGCGACCTTTCTCAATCAGCCCCAGCATTTT
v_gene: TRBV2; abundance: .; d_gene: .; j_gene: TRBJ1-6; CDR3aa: CASIMLTGDSPLHF; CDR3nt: TGTGCCAGCATCATGTTGACAGGCGACTCACCCCTCCACTTT
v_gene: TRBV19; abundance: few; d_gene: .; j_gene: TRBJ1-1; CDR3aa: CASILSGSVDTEAFF; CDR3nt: TGTGCCAGTATTCTCTCGGGGAGCGTGGACACTGAAGCTTTCTTT
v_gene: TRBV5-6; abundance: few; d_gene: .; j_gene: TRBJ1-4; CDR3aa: CASSLYLEKLFF; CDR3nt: TGTGCCAGCAGCTTGTATCTTGAAAAACTGTTTTTT
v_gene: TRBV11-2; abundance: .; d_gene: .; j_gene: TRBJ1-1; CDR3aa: CASSLRVGEAFF; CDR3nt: TGTGCCAGCAGTTTGAGAGTGGGAGAAGCTTTCTTT
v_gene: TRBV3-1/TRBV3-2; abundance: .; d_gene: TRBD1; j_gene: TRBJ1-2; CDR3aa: CASSQLGTGSNYGYTF; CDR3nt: TGTGCCAGCAGCCAGCTCGGGACAGGGTCTAACTATGGCTACACCTTC
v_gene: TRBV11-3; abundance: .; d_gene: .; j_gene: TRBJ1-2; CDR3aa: CASSLGTANYGYTF; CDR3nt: TGTGCCAGCAGCTTAGGGACAGCTAACTATGGCTACACCTTC
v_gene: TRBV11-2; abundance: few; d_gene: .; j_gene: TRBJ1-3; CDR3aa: CASSLEGSGNTIYF; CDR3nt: TGTGCCAGCAGCTTAGAGGGTTCTGGAAACACCATATATTTT
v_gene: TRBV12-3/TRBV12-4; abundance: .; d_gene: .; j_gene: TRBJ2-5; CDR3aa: CASSLGGGETQYF; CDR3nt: TGTGCCAGCAGTTTAGGGGGCGGGGAGACCCAGTACTTC
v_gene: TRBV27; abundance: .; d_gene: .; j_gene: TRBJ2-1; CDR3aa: CASSLNPPGVEQFF; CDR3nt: TGTGCCAGCAGTTTAAATCCGCCAGGGGTTGAGCAGTTCTTC
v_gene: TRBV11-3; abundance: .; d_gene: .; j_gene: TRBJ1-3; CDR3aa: CASSSPRGGNTIYF; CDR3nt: TGTGCCAGCAGCTCCCCGAGGGGGGGAAACACCATATATTTT
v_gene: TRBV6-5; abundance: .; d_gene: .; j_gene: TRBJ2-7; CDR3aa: CASRKWWEEGYEQYF; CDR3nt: TGTGCCAGCAGGAAGTGGTGGGAGGAGGGCTACGAGCAGTACTTC
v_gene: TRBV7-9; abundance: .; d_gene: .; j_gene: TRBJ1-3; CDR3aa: CASSLNRAGNTIYF; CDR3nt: TGTGCCAGCAGCTTAAACAGGGCTGGAAACACCATATATTTT
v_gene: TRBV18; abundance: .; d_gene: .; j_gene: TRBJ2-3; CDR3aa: CASSPQTTLSASDTQYF; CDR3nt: TGTGCCAGCTCACCCCAGACTACTCTCTCTGCCTCAGATACGCAGTATTTT
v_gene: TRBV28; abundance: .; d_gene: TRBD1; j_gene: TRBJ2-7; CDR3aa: CASSPLGQGYEQYF; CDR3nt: TGTGCCAGCAGTCCATTGGGACAGGGGTACGAGCAGTACTTC
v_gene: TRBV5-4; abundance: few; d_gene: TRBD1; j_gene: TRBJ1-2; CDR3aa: CASSLAGKGAGGYTF; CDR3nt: TGTGCCAGCAGCTTGGCCGGAAAGGGGGCGGGTGGCTACACCTTC
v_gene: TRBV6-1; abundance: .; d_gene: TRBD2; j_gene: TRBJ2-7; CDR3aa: CASSARTSGSLSYEQYF; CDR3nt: TGTGCCAGCAGTGCCCGGACTAGCGGTTCTTTGTCCTACGAGCAGTACTTC
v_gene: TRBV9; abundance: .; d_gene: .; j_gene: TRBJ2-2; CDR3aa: CASSAHLGNTGELFF; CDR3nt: TGTGCCAGCAGCGCACACCTGGGGAACACCGGGGAGCTGTTTTTT
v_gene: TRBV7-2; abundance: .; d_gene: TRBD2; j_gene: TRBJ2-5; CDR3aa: CASSQGLAGGQETQYF; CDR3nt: TGTGCCAGCAGCCAAGGACTAGCGGGGGGGCAAGAGACCCAGTACTTC
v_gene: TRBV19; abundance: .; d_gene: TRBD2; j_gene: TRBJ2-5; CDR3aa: CASSNRLATQTQYF; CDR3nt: TGTGCCAGTAGTAACCGACTAGCGACCCAGACCCAGTACTTC
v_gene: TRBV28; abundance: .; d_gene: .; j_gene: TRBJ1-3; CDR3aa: CASSLAASTGNTIYF; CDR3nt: TGTGCCAGCAGTTTAGCGGCTTCAACTGGAAACACCATATATTTT
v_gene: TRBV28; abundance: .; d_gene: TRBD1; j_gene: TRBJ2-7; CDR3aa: CASSPWTGIYEQYF; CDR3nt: TGTGCCAGCAGCCCATGGACAGGAATCTACGAGCAGTACTTC
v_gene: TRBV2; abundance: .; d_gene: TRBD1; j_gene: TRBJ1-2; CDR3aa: CAGNRGFDYGYTF; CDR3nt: TGTGCCGGAAACAGGGGGTTCGACTATGGCTACACCTTC
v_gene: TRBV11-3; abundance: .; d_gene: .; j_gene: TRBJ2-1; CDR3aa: CASSLLSSGWGGGNEQFF; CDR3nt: TGTGCCAGCAGCTTATTGTCTTCCGGGTGGGGTGGGGGCAATGAGCAGTTCTTC